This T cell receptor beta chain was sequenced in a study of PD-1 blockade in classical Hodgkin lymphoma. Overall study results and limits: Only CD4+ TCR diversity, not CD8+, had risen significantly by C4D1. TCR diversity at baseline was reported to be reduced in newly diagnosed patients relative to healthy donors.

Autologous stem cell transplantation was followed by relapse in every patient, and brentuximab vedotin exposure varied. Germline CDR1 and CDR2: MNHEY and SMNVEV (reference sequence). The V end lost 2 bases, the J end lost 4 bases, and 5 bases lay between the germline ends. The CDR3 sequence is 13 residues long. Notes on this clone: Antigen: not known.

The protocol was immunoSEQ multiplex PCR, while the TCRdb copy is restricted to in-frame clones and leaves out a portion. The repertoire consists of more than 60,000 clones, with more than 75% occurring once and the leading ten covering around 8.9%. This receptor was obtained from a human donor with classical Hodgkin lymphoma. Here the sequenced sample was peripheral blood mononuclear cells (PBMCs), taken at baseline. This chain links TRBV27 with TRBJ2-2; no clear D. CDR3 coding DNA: TGTGCCAGCAGTTTACTTAGCACCGGGGAGCTGTTTTTT. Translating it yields CASSLLSTGELFF.